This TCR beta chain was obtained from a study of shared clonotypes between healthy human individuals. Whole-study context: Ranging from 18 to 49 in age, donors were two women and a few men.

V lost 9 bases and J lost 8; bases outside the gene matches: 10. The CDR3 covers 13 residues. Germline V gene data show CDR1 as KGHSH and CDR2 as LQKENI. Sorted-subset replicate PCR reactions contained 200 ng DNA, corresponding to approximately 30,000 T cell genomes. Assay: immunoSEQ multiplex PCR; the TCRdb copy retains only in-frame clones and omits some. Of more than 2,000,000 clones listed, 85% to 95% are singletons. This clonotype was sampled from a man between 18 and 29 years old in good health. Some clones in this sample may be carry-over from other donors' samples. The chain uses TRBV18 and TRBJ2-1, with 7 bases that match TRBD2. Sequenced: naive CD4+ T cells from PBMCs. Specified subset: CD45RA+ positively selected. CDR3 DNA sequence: TGTGCCAGTCTTCACCCGGGGGGAGATGAGCAGTTCTTC. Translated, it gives CASLHPGGDEQFF.